This T cell receptor beta chain was sequenced in a study of T cells in Graves' hyperthyroidism and ophthalmopathy. Looking at the study overall: Peripheral blood sampling occurred at initial diagnosis, before any treatment.

RNA transcripts gave rise to amplified TCR beta CDR3 regions. The study used the HTBI primer set for a first-round RT-PCR of the TCR CDR3. TCRdb re-called the multiplex PCR reads with MiXCR, one entry per CDR3 protein. Of approximately 600,000 distinct CDR3 sequences listed, 20% to 25% were seen once; the top ten hold about 35%. Whole-study results and caveats: For ophthalmopathy, model prediction preceded onset by a median about six months. Classification by a 13 V-J model distinguished ophthalmopathy from stable hyperthyroidism.

Comment on this clonotype: Its antigen is still unknown.

For the diagnoses, clinical symptoms, serum thyroxine and TRAb, thyroid ultrasound and orbital computed tomography were used. The CDR3 contains 14 residues. Per the germline V gene, CDR1 is SEHNR and CDR2 is FQNEAQ (reference sequence). Trimming cost V 2 bases and J 8 bases, with 13 bases left between them. This sequence was found in a man between 25 and 39 years old with Graves' ophthalmopathy. J is TRBJ2-1 and V is TRBV7-9, with D possibly being TRBD1 or TRBD2 (5 bases each). The sample consisted of blood. CDR3 residues: CASSLLGVSDEQFF. The CDR3 nucleotides read TGTGCCAGCAGCTTATTGGGGGTATCGGATGAGCAGTTCTTC.